The next 21 T cell receptor beta chains were all read from a single sample in a study of human T cells and chemical hapten exposure. TCRdb re-called the RACE reads through MiXCR, storing one row per CDR3 protein. The data contain some 360,000 distinct CDR3 sequences, approximately 5% of them singletons. Documented time point: pre-sensitization, week 0. The treatment: therapeutic diphenylcyclopropenone sensitization with weekly scalp DPC. Sequencing used whole blood, obtained in connection with sensitization to the hapten diphenylcyclopropenone (DPC). These receptors came from a woman in her 50s with alopecia areata. Some clones in this sample may be carry-over from other donors' samples.

In its sample, this clonotype was seen a few times. The V and J genes are TRBV21-1 and TRBJ2-7. TRBV21-1 is recorded as a pseudogene. This CDR3 contains 10 residues. The CDR3 spells CASSIKEQYF. CDR3 nucleotides: TGTGCCAGCAGCATTAAAGAGCAGTACTTC.

In its sample, this clonotype was seen many times. The rearrangement joins TRBV3-1 to TRBJ1-4, with D perhaps TRBD1 (6 bases). This CDR3 is built from 12 residues. V gave up 7 bases and J gave up 8 bases, with 11 bases separating them. CDR1 is LGHDT, CDR2 YNNKEL, per germline (reference sequence). Here the CDR3 DNA reads TGTGCCAGCACAGGGGAGGGCGAAAAACTGTTTTTT. Protein: CASTGEGEKLFF.

This clonotype was found many times. The genes are TRBV2 and TRBJ1-5, with a possible D match to TRBD1 (5 bases). Trimming left V 8 bases short and J 3 bases short, with 8 bases between. The CDR3 covers 12 residues. The germline gives CDR1 SNHLY, CDR2 FYNNEI. The CDR3 here is CASGTPNQPQHF. As DNA, the CDR3 is TGTGCCAGCGGGACTCCCAATCAGCCCCAGCATTTT.

This clonotype was found many times. The chain carries TRBV4-1 and TRBJ2-5; the D gene is possibly TRBD2 (5 bases). In germline, CDR1 is MGHRA, CDR2 YSYEKL. The CDR3 is 15 residues long. Trimming removed 0 bases from V and 5 bases from J, with 13 bases in between. The CDR3 coding sequence is TGCGCCAGCAGCCAAGATGGCCAGCGGAGGGAGACCCAGTACTTC. Its translation is CASSQDGQRRETQYF.

V gene TRBV6-5 combines with J gene TRBJ2-5; D is unclear. CDR1 and CDR2 (germline): MNHEY, SVGAGI. Trimming pared 6 bases from V and 5 bases from J, leaving 16 bases between. The CDR3 totals 14 residues. The CDR3 sequence: CASRASVTRETQYF. CDR3 bases: TGTGCCAGCAGAGCATCTGTAACTCGGGAGACCCAGTACTTC.

This clonotype came up many times. The V gene is TRBV5-1, the J gene TRBJ1-2; tentative D call: TRBD1 (5 bases). V dropped 6 bases and J dropped 0 bases, with 15 bases sitting between them. Germline V gives CDR1 SGHRS, CDR2 YFSETQ. The CDR3 spans 15 residues. The CDR3: CASTQPGLPNYGYTF. The CDR3 region has the DNA TGCGCCAGCACCCAACCGGGACTTCCTAACTATGGCTACACCTTC.

This clonotype was counted many times. The chain links TRBV6-2 or TRBV6-3 to TRBJ2-2; the D is unclear. The CDR3 contains 15 residues. The germline V gene encodes CDR1 MNHEY and CDR2 SVGEGT. The ends were cut back, 8 bases at V and 2 bases at J, with 15 bases in the middle. The CDR3 here is CASLSLLKNTGELFF. The DNA for the CDR3 is TGTGCCAGCCTGAGCCTCCTGAAAAACACCGGGGAGCTGTTTTTT.

This clonotype was seen at least ten times. This sequence joins TRBV20-1 and TRBJ2-3; D uncertain. The germline V gene has CDR1 DFQATT and CDR2 SNEGSKA (reference sequence). This CDR3 has 13 amino acids. V was cut by 5 bases and J by 0 bases, with 9 bases left in between. CDR3 DNA sequence: TGCAGTGCTTCAGCCGGGAGCACAGATACGCAGTATTTT. Encoded protein: CSASAGSTDTQYF.

This clonotype has just a few counts. The chain joins TRBV28 to TRBJ1-1; D perhaps matches TRBD1 (5 bases). Germline loops: CDR1 MDHEN, CDR2 SYDVKM. Trimming removed 6 bases from V and 10 bases from J, with 15 bases in between. The CDR3 sequence is 12 residues long. CDR3 sequence reads: CASRSGSKGAFF. The CDR3 DNA reads TGTGCCAGCAGATCAGGGTCGAAGGGAGCTTTCTTT.

This clonotype appeared many times. This chain uses TRBV20-1 with TRBJ2-7; D remains ambiguous. The CDR3 is 13 amino acids. CDR1 is DFQATT, CDR2 SNEGSKA, per germline (reference sequence). Trimming stripped 0 bases from V and 4 bases from J, with 10 bases between. The CDR3 loop reads CSARDVKDYEQYF. In DNA, the CDR3 is TGCAGTGCTAGAGATGTGAAGGATTACGAGCAGTACTTC.

This clonotype was recorded at least ten times. This chain uses TRBV28 with TRBJ1-1; 7 bases match TRBD1. The CDR3 sequence is 13 residues long. J gave up 3 bases and V 6 bases, and 4 bases lay outside the gene matches. Germline V lookup: CDR1 MDHEN, CDR2 SYDVKM. CDR3: CASSKDRDTEAFF. The CDR3 nucleotides read TGTGCCAGCAGCAAAGACAGGGACACTGAAGCTTTCTTT.

The table lists this clonotype with many counts. The junction and the germline gene differ at one end; a read error may be behind it. The V gene is TRBV28, the J gene TRBJ1-5, with D hard to call. CDR3 length: 12 amino acids. Germline V CDR1 and CDR2: MDHEN, SYDVKM. CDR3 region: CASSLGYQPQHF. Here the CDR3 DNA reads TGTGCCAGTAGTTTAGGGTATCAGCCCCAGCATTTT. Based on the CDR3 plus reference TRBV28 and TRBJ1-5, the full variable domain is DVKVTQSSRYLVKRTGEKVFLECVQDMDHENMFWYRQDPGLGLRLIYFSYDVKMKEKGDIPEGYSVSREKKERFSLILESASTNQTSMYLCASSLGYQPQHFGDGTRLSIL.

This clonotype was seen more than once but under ten times. The chain carries TRBV9 and TRBJ2-7; D may match TRBD1 or TRBD2 (6 bases each). The germline CDR1 and CDR2 sequences are SGDLS and YYNGEE. The CDR3 sequence is 16 residues long. Trimming stripped 2 bases from V and 7 bases from J, with 22 bases between. The CDR3 protein is CASSVEWNRGLQEQYF. CDR3 in DNA: TGTGCCAGCAGCGTCGAGTGGAATCGGGGGCTACAGGAGCAGTACTTC.

This clonotype was observed at least ten times. The CDR3 region is CASSSGAPYGYTF. DNA of the CDR3: TGTGCCAGCTCATCAGGGGCGCCGTATGGCTACACCTTC. V usage is TRBV12-3 or TRBV12-4 and J usage is TRBJ1-2; the D gene is possibly TRBD1 (6 bases). The V end lost 8 bases, the J end lost 5 bases, and 15 bases lay between the germline ends. The length of the CDR3 is 13 residues.

Only a few counts were recorded for this clonotype. CDR3 DNA sequence: TGTGCCAGCCGGGAAGGGCCCACAGATACGCAGTATTTT. Translated: CASREGPTDTQYF. V is TRBV2 and J is TRBJ2-3, with D perhaps matching TRBD2 (5 bases). The V gene's germline CDR1 is SNHLY and CDR2 FYNNEI. CDR3 length: 13 amino acids. Trimming took off 8 bases at V and 2 bases at J, with 11 bases between the two ends.

This clonotype has just a few counts. V usage is TRBV10-3 and J usage is TRBJ2-7; TRBD1 or TRBD2 may be the D gene (5 bases each). Germline CDR1 and CDR2: ENHRY and SYGVKD. The CDR3 spans 14 residues. V dropped 2 bases and J dropped 6 bases, with 14 bases sitting between them. The DNA of the CDR3 is TGTGCCATCAGTGAGGCAGGGACGGTCACCGAGCAGTACTTC. Protein sequence: CAISEAGTVTEQYF.

The chain uses TRBV4-1 and TRBJ1-6; 8 nucleotides align to TRBD1. The CDR3 loop spans 16 amino acids. J gave up 9 bases and V 6 bases, and 13 bases lay outside the gene matches. Germline-derived CDR1 and CDR2 are MGHRA and YSYEKL. The CDR3 DNA is TGCGCCAGCAGTCCGGAAATGACAGGGGTTGGTTCACCCCTCCACTTT. Protein product: CASSPEMTGVGSPLHF.

This clonotype was counted ten times or more. CDR3 in DNA: TGTGCCAGTAGTGGACTAGCCTCCAATGAGCAGTTCTTC. As protein: CASSGLASNEQFF. V is TRBV28 and J is TRBJ2-1; 8 bases fit TRBD2. Germline V CDR1 and CDR2: MDHEN, SYDVKM. The ends lost 9 bases at V and 6 bases at J; junction bases unmatched: 7. The CDR3 runs to 13 residues.

The rearrangement joins TRBV20-1 to TRBJ2-3; the match to TRBD2 covers 8 bases. J gave up 0 bases and V 5 bases, and 7 bases lay outside the gene matches. The CDR3 consists of 15 residues. Germline V lookup: CDR1 DFQATT, CDR2 SNEGSKA (reference sequence). The CDR3: CSAPWGGGSTDTQYF. The DNA of the CDR3 is TGCAGTGCTCCGTGGGGCGGGGGGAGCACAGATACGCAGTATTTT.

This clonotype appeared many times. The gene calls are TRBV12-3 or TRBV12-4 and TRBJ2-3; D is unclear. Trimming removed 6 bases from V and 0 bases from J, with 4 bases in between. The CDR3 totals 12 residues. CDR3 sequence: CASSASTDTQYF. The CDR3 region has the DNA TGTGCCAGCAGCGCCAGCACAGATACGCAGTATTTT.

This clonotype was seen many times. CDR3 region: CSARAGETSTDTQYF. CDR3 coding DNA: TGCAGTGCTAGAGCAGGGGAGACAAGCACAGATACGCAGTATTTT. The rearrangement joins TRBV20-1 to TRBJ2-3, with a tentative D call TRBD1 (6 bases). Germline V gives CDR1 DFQATT, CDR2 SNEGSKA (reference sequence). This CDR3 spans 15 amino acids. Trimming pared 1 base from V and 0 bases from J, leaving 11 bases between.